These 22 T cell receptor beta chains share one sample of origin, sequenced in a study of cytomegalovirus exposure and HLA in healthy donors. Repertoires were generated with immunoSEQ multiplex PCR, while TCRdb's copy carries only in-frame clones and drops some. The sample contains around 260,000 clones, 90% of which appear only once. The specimen was PBMCs. The receptors derive from a woman aged 25 to 39 in good health and CMV-seronegative.

The chain uses TRBV29-1 and TRBJ2-1; a weak D match, TRBD1 (5 bases). This CDR3 is built from 13 residues. CDR1 and CDR2 from the germline V gene are SQVTM and ANQGSEA. Trimming took off 6 bases at V and 0 bases at J, with 9 bases between the two ends. This CDR3 reads CSVTGASYNEQFF. CDR3 DNA sequence: TGCAGCGTGACTGGGGCCTCCTACAATGAGCAGTTCTTC.

The V call is TRBV19, the J call TRBJ2-2; D is uncertain. The CDR3 contains 15 residues. CDR1 and CDR2 from the germline V gene are LNHDA and SQIVND (reference sequence). V was cut by 7 bases and J by 1 base, with 13 bases left in between. CDR3 protein: CASNPDTKNTGELFF. The CDR3 coding sequence is TGTGCCAGTAATCCCGATACCAAGAACACCGGGGAGCTGTTTTTT.

J is TRBJ2-1 and V is TRBV29-1; D is unresolved. V shed 8 bases and J shed 8 bases, with 16 bases lying between them. CDR1 is SQVTM, CDR2 ANQGSEA, per germline. CDR3 length equals 12 residues. This chain's CDR3 is CSLAGRYDEQFF. Here the CDR3 DNA reads TGCAGCTTAGCCGGTCGTTATGATGAGCAGTTCTTC.

The chain carries TRBV5-1 and TRBJ2-1; 8 bases line up with TRBD1. The CDR3 runs 15 residues. Germline V lookup: CDR1 SGHRS, CDR2 YFSETQ. The V and J ends lost 0 bases and 7 bases, in that order; junction bases with no gene match: 6. For the CDR3, the DNA is TGCGCCAGCAGCTTGGCCGGACAGGGCCAGAATGAGCAGTTCTTC. Translation: CASSLAGQGQNEQFF.

The gene calls are TRBV11-3 and TRBJ2-7; D is perhaps TRBD1 or TRBD2 (7 bases each). From germline, CDR1 is SGHNT and CDR2 YENEEA. The CDR3 runs to 15 residues. Trimming took 3 bases from V and 1 from J, leaving 13 bases between them. The CDR3 nucleotides read TGTGCCAGCAGCTTGCAGGGGGGGGAGTCCTACGAGCAGTACTTC. Translating gives CASSLQGGESYEQYF.

As concerns this clone: This same CDR3 is encoded by further DNA sequences in the sample. The chain is built from TRBV27 and TRBJ2-7; 7 bases are shared with TRBD1. J was trimmed by 4 bases and V by 2 bases; bases with no gene match: 2. CDR1 is MNHEY and CDR2 is SMNVEV in the germline V gene (reference sequence). The CDR3 has 13 residues. The CDR3 spells CASSLGTDYEQYF. Written as DNA, the CDR3 is TGTGCCAGCAGTTTAGGGACAGATTACGAGCAGTACTTC.

V usage is TRBV9 and J usage is TRBJ1-2, with TRBD1 identical over 8 bases. The CDR3 length is 14 residues. Germline CDR1 SGDLS, CDR2 YYNGEE. The ends lost 0 bases at V and 7 bases at J; junction bases unmatched: 5. The CDR3 here is CASSVAAGGSGYTF. The DNA for the CDR3 is TGTGCCAGCAGCGTAGCGGCAGGGGGCAGTGGCTACACCTTC.

This sequence joins TRBV19 and TRBJ1-5, with D possibly being TRBD1 (6 bases). Germline loops: CDR1 LNHDA, CDR2 SQIVND (reference sequence). The V end lost 5 bases, the J end lost 1 base, and 12 bases lay between the germline ends. The CDR3 runs to 15 residues. CDR3: CASSVSDRSNQPQHF. CDR3 nucleotide sequence: TGTGCCAGTAGTGTATCCGACAGGAGCAATCAGCCCCAGCATTTT.

This clone was observed once. The chain has TRBV7-7 and TRBJ2-1; 8 bases fit TRBD1. V was pared by 5 bases and J by 9 bases, with 3 bases of the junction left unmatched. The CDR3 runs 12 residues. Germline CDR1 SSHAT, CDR2 FNYEAQ (reference sequence). CDR3 coding DNA: TGTGCCAGCAGCCCAGGGGGCAGTGAGCAGTTCTTC. This encodes CASSPGGSEQFF.

J is TRBJ1-3 and V is TRBV9, with D possibly matching TRBD1 (5 bases). The germline V gene has CDR1 SGDLS and CDR2 YYNGEE. The V end lost 0 bases, the J end lost 3 bases, and 7 bases lay between the germline ends. The CDR3 has 14 amino acids. The CDR3 protein is CASSVGGDGNTIYF. The CDR3 region has the DNA TGTGCCAGCAGCGTAGGGGGGGATGGAAACACCATATATTTT.

This chain uses TRBV28 with TRBJ2-7, with 9 bases lining up with TRBD1. Germline values: CDR1 MDHEN, CDR2 SYDVKM. This CDR3 is built from 14 residues. The ends lost 6 bases at V and 1 base at J; junction bases unmatched: 4. The CDR3 region has the DNA TGTGCCAGCAGAGCCGGGACAGGGTCCTACGAGCAGTACTTC. Its protein product is CASRAGTGSYEQYF.

The CDR3 nucleotides are TGTGCCAGCAGCTTAGCTAGGACCGGGTGGGGCTACACCTTC. It is translated as CASSLARTGWGYTF. The V gene is TRBV7-2, the J gene TRBJ1-2; the D is unclear. The length of the CDR3 is 14 residues. Trimming shortened V by 0 bases and J by 8 bases, and 13 bases separated the two germline ends. Germline values: CDR1 SGHTA, CDR2 FQGNSA.

The genes are TRBV5-6 and TRBJ1-1; 7 bases align to TRBD1. The germline gives CDR1 SGHDT, CDR2 YYEEEE. The CDR3 consists of 12 residues. J gave up 7 bases and V 4 bases, and 4 bases lay outside the gene matches. The chain's CDR3 is CASSPGTVEAFF. The CDR3 DNA follows: TGTGCCAGCAGCCCCGGGACAGTTGAAGCTTTCTTT.

CDR3 amino acids: CASSQGSRGVYEQYF. The DNA of the CDR3 is TGCGCCAGCAGCCAAGGTTCCAGGGGGGTCTACGAGCAGTACTTC. The genes are TRBV4-1 and TRBJ2-7; possibly TRBD1 for D (7 bases). Germline V gene sequence: CDR1 MGHRA, CDR2 YSYEKL. The germline V and J ends were trimmed by 1 base and 3 bases, with 13 bases remaining between them. This CDR3 region has 15 residues.

V is TRBV27 and J is TRBJ2-1; TRBD2 matches at 7 bases. Germline V CDR1 and CDR2: MNHEY, SMNVEV (reference sequence). V was clipped by 3 bases and J by 5 bases; unmatched bases: 10. The CDR3 is 16 residues long. This CDR3 reads CASSFRSVAGDNEQFF. The CDR3 nucleotides read TGTGCCAGCAGTTTTCGGTCGGTAGCGGGTGACAATGAGCAGTTCTTC.

The genes are TRBV7-7 and TRBJ2-3; the D is unclear. The CDR3 sequence is 13 residues long. The V gene lost 2 bases and the J gene lost 3 bases, with 6 bases spanning the gap. Looked up from germline, CDR1 is SSHAT and CDR2 is FNYEAQ (reference sequence). CDR3 loop: CASSLLETDTQYF. The CDR3 DNA is TGTGCCAGCAGCTTACTAGAAACAGATACGCAGTATTTT.

The chain links TRBV29-1 to TRBJ1-1; D is undetermined. The CDR3 totals 12 residues. V gave up 6 bases and J gave up 2 bases, with 10 bases separating them. The germline V gene has CDR1 SQVTM and CDR2 ANQGSEA. The CDR3 is CSVSTVNTEAFF. CDR3 coding DNA: TGCAGCGTATCGACTGTTAACACTGAAGCTTTCTTT.

V and J are TRBV7-2 and TRBJ2-7, with a possible D match to TRBD1 (6 bases). The CDR3 is made up of 13 amino acids. Deletions cut 5 bases from V and 6 bases from J, with 14 bases between. Germline CDR1 SGHTA, CDR2 FQGNSA. The CDR3 nucleotides are TGTGCCAGCAGCCCGGGGACATTTCGCGAGCAGTACTTC. As protein: CASSPGTFREQYF.

The chain links TRBV27 to TRBJ2-7, with D unresolved. This CDR3 has 13 amino acids. Germline V gives CDR1 MNHEY, CDR2 SMNVEV (reference sequence). The germline V and J ends were trimmed by 3 bases and 5 bases, with 11 bases remaining between them. This CDR3 is CASSFTVFHEQYF. The DNA for the CDR3 is TGTGCCAGCAGTTTCACTGTGTTCCACGAGCAGTACTTC.

A single count supports this clone. The V call is TRBV18, the J call TRBJ2-3, with D maybe TRBD2 (5 bases). Germline V lookup: CDR1 KGHSH, CDR2 LQKENI. The CDR3 contains 14 residues. Trimming cost V 6 bases and J 5 bases, with 15 bases left between them. The CDR3 coding sequence is TGTGCCAGCTCCCCAACCGTGGGAGTAGATACGCAGTATTTT. This sequence encodes CASSPTVGVDTQYF.

The chain joins TRBV7-3 to TRBJ2-1; TRBD1 matches at 9 bases. The CDR3 is 15 residues long. Germline V gives CDR1 SGHTA, CDR2 FQGTGA. After removal of 7 bases from V and 1 base from J, the junction contained 5 bases not matched to a gene. Here the CDR3 reads CASKQGQGSYNEQFF. The CDR3 nucleotides read TGTGCCAGCAAACAGGGACAGGGTTCCTACAATGAGCAGTTCTTC.

This sequence joins TRBV11-2 and TRBJ2-7; 10 nucleotides line up with TRBD2. Germline assignment: CDR1 SGHAT and CDR2 FQNNGV. V lost 4 bases and J lost 6; bases outside the gene matches: 6. The CDR3 contains 14 residues. The CDR3 reads CASSSKAGGREQYF. In nucleotides, the CDR3 is TGTGCCAGCAGCTCCAAAGCGGGAGGGCGCGAGCAGTACTTC.